This TCR beta chain originates from a study of chemoradiotherapy in HPV16-positive cancers. About the study: Functional T-cell assays on two HPV16-positive patients' cells defined candidate HPV-specific clones and common TCR motifs. Broader study findings: Functional assays defining HPV-specific T cells used only a couple of HPV16-positive patients. For HPV16-positive patients, expanding HPV-responsive T cells associated with longer recurrence-free survival.

Turning to this clone: Its antigen is undetermined.

Germline CDR1 is GTSNPN and CDR2 is SVGIG (reference sequence). The CDR3 extends over 15 amino acids. The germline V and J ends were trimmed by 3 bases and 4 bases, with 18 bases remaining between them. Repeated repertoire sampling spanned the course of chemoradiotherapy. Generated by immunoSEQ multiplex PCR, the TCRdb table keeps only in-frame clones and is missing some. The sample carries just under 8,000 clones, 55% to 70% recorded once. This chain uses TRBV30 with TRBJ2-5; D may be TRBD2 (5 bases). Collection of the sample occurred from a patient who underwent chemoradiotherapy. This TCR was recovered from a human donor with HPV-associated anogenital cancer. This chain's CDR3 is CAWRGGPRPGETQYF. The CDR3 DNA is TGTGCCTGGAGAGGAGGCCCCCGACCAGGAGAGACCCAGTACTTC.